This note documents a single T cell receptor (beta chain) sequence. The target antigen is unknown. This sample is part of a study of cytomegalovirus exposure and HLA in healthy donors. Study details: There were fewer than 130 million unique TCR beta sequences, drawn from roughly 200 million T cells, in an earlier analysis. Study-level findings and limits: Follow-up analysis seemed to connect common viral pathogens with several of the most significant clusters identified. In a later analysis, compared with equally common non-associated chains, HLA-associated beta chains were more expanded. TCR beta V segments were, for the most part, productive about 87% or about 30% of the time in an earlier analysis.

60 Vbeta and 13 Jbeta primers were used in PCR. The data were produced by immunoSEQ multiplex PCR, yet TCRdb's version contains in-frame clones alone and is incomplete. This sample carries 90,000 to 120,000 clones, 81% of them seen once, and the ten largest clones take more than 2%. The CDR3 contains 13 residues. CDR1 and CDR2 from the germline V gene are SEHNR and FQNEAQ (reference sequence). V was pared by 2 bases and J by 4 bases, with 8 bases between. This sequence joins TRBV7-9 and TRBJ1-2; D is unclear. Sequencing input: PBMCs. This receptor was identified in a man aged 25 to 40 in good health and CMV-seronegative. CDR3 nucleotides: TGTGCCAGCAGCTTATCCCCCGGCTATGGCTACACCTTC. This gives the protein CASSLSPGYGYTF.